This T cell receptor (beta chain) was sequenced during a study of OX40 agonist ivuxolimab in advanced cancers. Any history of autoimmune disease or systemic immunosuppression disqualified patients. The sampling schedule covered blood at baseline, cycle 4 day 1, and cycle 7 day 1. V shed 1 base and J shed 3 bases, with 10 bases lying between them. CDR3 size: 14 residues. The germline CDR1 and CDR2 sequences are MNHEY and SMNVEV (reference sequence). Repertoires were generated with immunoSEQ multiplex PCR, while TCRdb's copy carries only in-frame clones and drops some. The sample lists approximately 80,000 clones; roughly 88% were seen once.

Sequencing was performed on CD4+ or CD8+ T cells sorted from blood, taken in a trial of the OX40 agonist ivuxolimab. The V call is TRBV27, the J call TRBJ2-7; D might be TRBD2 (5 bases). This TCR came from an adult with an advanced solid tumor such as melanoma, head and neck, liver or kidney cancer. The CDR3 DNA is TGTGCCAGCAGTTTATTTGGAGGCCGCTACGAGCAGTACTTC. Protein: CASSLFGGRYEQYF.